The source of this T cell receptor (beta chain) is a study of early T cells in non-severe SARS-CoV-2 infection. Study background: The input, bulk RNA from unsorted whole blood, was sequenced, and chains were unpaired. General study results and limits: VDJdb matching skewed toward anti-spike CD8 responses, missing private and CD4 specificities.

This clonotype was recorded at least ten times. Its antigen is unidentified. Looked up from germline, CDR1 is LGHNT and CDR2 is FRNRAP. The CDR3 covers 13 residues. The V gene lost 7 bases and the J gene lost 5 bases, with 15 bases spanning the gap. Individually, cDNA molecules had unique molecular identifiers attached to them. TCRdb itself ran the 5' RACE reads through MiXCR, one entry per CDR3 protein. The table lists roughly 80,000 distinct CDR3 sequences, over 13% of them singletons. The specimen was whole blood. The chain has TRBV12-5 and TRBJ2-7; no definite D call. This TCR was recovered from an adult who was a healthcare worker with PCR-confirmed SARS-CoV-2 infection or an uninfected control (not recorded which). CDR3 DNA sequence: TGTGCTAGTGAAAGCCCCCACAGTAACGAGCAGTACTTC. As protein: CASESPHSNEQYF.